This TCR beta chain was observed in a study of neoadjuvant nivolumab and ipilimumab in lung cancer. Overall study context: Nivolumab 3 mg/kg was given days 1, 15 and 29, plus ipilimumab 1 mg/kg day 1 in combination.

About this clone itself: Its matching antigen is unknown.

Germline assignment: CDR1 DFQATT and CDR2 SNEGSKA (reference sequence). The CDR3 runs to 11 residues. General study points: TCR richness and clonality were higher in tumors than adjacent uninvolved lung. Resected-tumor TCR richness correlated positively with pretherapy blood richness. From pretherapy to surgery, tumor richness and clonality rose with dual therapy.

Sequencing used immunoSEQ multiplex PCR; TCRdb keeps in-frame clones, though not all of them. Found here are approximately 12,000 clones, nearly 70% of them singletons; the top ten hold about 25%. The chain is built from TRBV20-1 and TRBJ2-5; 8 bases are shared with TRBD1. The source material was peripheral blood, sampled after neoadjuvant nivolumab, alone or with ipilimumab, at or shortly before surgery. The TCR was taken from an adult with non-small cell lung cancer. The CDR3 region has the DNA TGCAGAAGACAGGGGAAAGAGACCCAGTACTTC. Translated, it gives CRRQGKETQYF.